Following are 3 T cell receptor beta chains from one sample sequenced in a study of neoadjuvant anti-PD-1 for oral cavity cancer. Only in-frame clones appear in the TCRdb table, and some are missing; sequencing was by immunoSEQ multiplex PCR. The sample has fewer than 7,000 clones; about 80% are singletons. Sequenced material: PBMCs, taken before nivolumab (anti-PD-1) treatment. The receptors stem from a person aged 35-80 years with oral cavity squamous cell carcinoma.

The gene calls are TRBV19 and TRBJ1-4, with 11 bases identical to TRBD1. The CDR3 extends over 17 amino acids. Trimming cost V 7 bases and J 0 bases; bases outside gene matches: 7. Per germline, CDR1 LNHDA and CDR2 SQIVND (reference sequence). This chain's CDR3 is CASTSGQGVATNEKLFF. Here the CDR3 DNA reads TGTGCCAGTACCTCGGGACAGGGGGTGGCAACTAATGAAAAACTGTTTTTT.

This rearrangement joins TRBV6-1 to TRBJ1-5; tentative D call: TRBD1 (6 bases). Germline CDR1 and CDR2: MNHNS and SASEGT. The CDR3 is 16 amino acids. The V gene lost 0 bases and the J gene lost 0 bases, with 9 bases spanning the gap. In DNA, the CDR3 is TGTGCCAGCAGTGAAGCAGCAGGGGATAGCAATCAGCCCCAGCATTTT. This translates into CASSEAAGDSNQPQHF.

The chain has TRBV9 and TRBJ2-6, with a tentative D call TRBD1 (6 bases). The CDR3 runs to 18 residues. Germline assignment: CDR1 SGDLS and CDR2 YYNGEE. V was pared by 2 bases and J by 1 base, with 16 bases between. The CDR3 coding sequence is TGTGCCAGCAGCGTCAGCCAGGGAAGGGGGTCTGGGGCCAACGTCCTGACTTTC. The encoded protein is CASSVSQGRGSGANVLTF.